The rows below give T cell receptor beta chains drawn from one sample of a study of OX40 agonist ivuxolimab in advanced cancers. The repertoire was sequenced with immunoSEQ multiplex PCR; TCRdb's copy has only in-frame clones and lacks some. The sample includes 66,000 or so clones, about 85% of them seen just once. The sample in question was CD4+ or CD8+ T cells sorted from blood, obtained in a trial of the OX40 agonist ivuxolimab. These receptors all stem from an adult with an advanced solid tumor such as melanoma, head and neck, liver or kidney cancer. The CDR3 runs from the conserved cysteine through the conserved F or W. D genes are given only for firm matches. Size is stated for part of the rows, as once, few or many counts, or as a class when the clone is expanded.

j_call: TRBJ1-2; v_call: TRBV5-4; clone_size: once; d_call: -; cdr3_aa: CASTFRQNYNYGYTF; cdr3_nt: TGTGCCAGCACCTTTAGACAAAACTATAACTATGGCTACACCTTC
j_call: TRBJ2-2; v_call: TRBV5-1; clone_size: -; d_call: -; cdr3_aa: CASSPQAANTGELFF; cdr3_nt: TGCGCCAGCAGTCCACAGGCCGCGAACACCGGGGAGCTGTTTTTT
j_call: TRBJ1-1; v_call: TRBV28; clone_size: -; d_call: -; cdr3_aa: CASREDVVAEAFF; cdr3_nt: TGTGCCAGCAGGGAGGACGTGGTCGCTGAAGCTTTCTTT
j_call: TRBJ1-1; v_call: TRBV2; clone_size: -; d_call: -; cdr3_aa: CASREETRVTEAFF; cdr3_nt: TGTGCCAGCAGAGAAGAAACCAGGGTCACTGAAGCTTTCTTT
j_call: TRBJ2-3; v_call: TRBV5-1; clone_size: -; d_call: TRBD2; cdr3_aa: CASSLELAGGKVDTQYF; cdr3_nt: TGCGCCAGCAGCTTGGAACTAGCGGGAGGAAAGGTAGATACGCAGTATTTT
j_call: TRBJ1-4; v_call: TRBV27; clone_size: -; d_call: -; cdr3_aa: CASSPIDTRGEKLFF; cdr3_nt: TGTGCCAGCAGTCCCATCGACACACGAGGGGAAAAACTGTTTTTT
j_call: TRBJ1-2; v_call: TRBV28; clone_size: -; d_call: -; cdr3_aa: CASSLVGSGYTF; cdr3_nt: TGTGCCAGCAGTTTAGTAGGGAGCGGCTACACCTTC
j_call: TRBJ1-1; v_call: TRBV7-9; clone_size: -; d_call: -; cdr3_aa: CASSWGGNSEAFF; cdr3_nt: TGTGCCAGCAGTTGGGGGGGAAACTCTGAAGCTTTCTTT
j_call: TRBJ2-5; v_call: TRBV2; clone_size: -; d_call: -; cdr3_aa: CASSAQVQETQYF; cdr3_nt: TGTGCCAGCAGTGCACAGGTCCAAGAGACCCAGTACTTC
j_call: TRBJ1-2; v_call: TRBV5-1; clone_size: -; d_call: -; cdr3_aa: CASSYGQTYGYTF; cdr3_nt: TGCGCCAGCAGCTACGGACAAACATATGGCTACACCTTC
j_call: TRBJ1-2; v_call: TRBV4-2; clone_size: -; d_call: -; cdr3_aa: CASSQDTTATYGYTF; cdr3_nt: TGTGCCAGCAGCCAAGATACGACAGCTACATATGGCTACACCTTC